This TCR beta chain was recorded in a study of regulatory T cells in long-lasting Graves disease. Time point meaning: newly diagnosed GD, antithyroid drugs for less than 3 months. PBMCs provided the RNA from which the TCR library was made. As regards this clonotype: Germline is not matched at one junction end, which may reflect a read error.

Arm-PCR of CDR3 regions and iRepertoire HTBI primers were the basis on which TCR beta libraries were built. MiXCR, applied by TCRdb to the multiplex PCR reads, yields one record per CDR3 protein. The table shows approximately 480,000 distinct CDR3 sequences, with about 16% occurring only once. Germline loops: CDR1 MNHNY, CDR2 SVGAGI (reference sequence). CDR3 length: 20 residues. The same sample was also used in a study of T cells in Graves' hyperthyroidism and ophthalmopathy.

The source material was peripheral blood mononuclear cells (PBMCs), sampled at new diagnosis, from a patient treated with antithyroid drugs. This TCR was recovered from a man aged 40-49 years with Graves disease. The rearrangement uses TRBV6-6 and TRBJ1-6; 9 bases are a match to TRBD1. The DNA for the CDR3 is TGTGCCAGCAGTTACTCGGCACCGGGACAGGGTTACACTGTTAATTCACCCCTCCGCTTT. This sequence encodes CASSYSAPGQGYTVNSPLRF.